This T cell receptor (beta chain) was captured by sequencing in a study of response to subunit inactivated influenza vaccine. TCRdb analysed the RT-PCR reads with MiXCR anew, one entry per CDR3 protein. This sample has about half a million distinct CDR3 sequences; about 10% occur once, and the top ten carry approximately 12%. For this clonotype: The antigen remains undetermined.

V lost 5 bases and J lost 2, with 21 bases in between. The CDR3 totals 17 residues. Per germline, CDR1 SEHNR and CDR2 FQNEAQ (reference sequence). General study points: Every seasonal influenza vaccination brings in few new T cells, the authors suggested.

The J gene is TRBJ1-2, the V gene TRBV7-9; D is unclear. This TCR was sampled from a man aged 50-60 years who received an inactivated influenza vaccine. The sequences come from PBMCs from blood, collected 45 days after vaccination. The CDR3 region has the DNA TGTGCCAGCAGCCCCGGCAGGCAGTTTGATTTAAACTATGGCTACACCTTC. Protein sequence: CASSPGRQFDLNYGYTF.